These 14 T cell receptor beta chains were all obtained from the same sample, sequenced in a study of blood T cells in healthy people across ages. Primed by a sample-barcoded 5' primer and a J-beta primer mix, a second PCR proceeded for about 6 to 11 cycles. A single record per CDR3 protein comes from TCRdb applying MiXCR to the 5' RACE reads. Altogether some 1.6 million distinct CDR3 sequences are present, about 35% being singletons, with the ten largest covering roughly 10%. Material for sequencing was blood. These receptors were collected from a young woman in good health.

This clonotype has a count of ten or more. V usage is TRBV4-1 and J usage is TRBJ2-5; TRBD2 is a possible D gene (5 bases). Looked up from germline, CDR1 is MGHRA and CDR2 is YSYEKL. There are 14 residues in the CDR3. V was trimmed by 1 base and J by 10 bases, leaving 16 bases between them. The CDR3 DNA reads as TGCGCCAGCAGCCAAGTGAGGCCTGGGAGCTTCCAGTACTTC. Translation: CASSQVRPGSFQYF.

This chain connects TRBV3-1 to TRBJ2-2; the D gene is possibly TRBD2 (6 bases). V was pared by 8 bases and J by 1 base, with 17 bases between. CDR3 length: 16 amino acids. From germline, CDR1 is LGHDT and CDR2 YNNKEL (reference sequence). The CDR3 protein is CASSPGDSQNTGELFF. CDR3 nucleotide sequence: TGTGCCAGCTCACCGGGAGACTCCCAGAACACCGGGGAGCTGTTTTTT.

The chain carries TRBV7-9 and TRBJ2-1, with D tentatively TRBD1 (5 bases). The germline gives CDR1 SEHNR, CDR2 FQNEAQ (reference sequence). Trimming took off 5 bases at V and 12 bases at J, with 14 bases between the two ends. The CDR3 runs 12 residues. This CDR3 is CASSDKGLGQFF. The CDR3 bases are TGTGCCAGCAGCGATAAGGGGTTGGGGCAGTTCTTC.

DNA for the CDR3: TGTGCCAGCAGTGTGGGACAGGGAGATCGCTATGGCTACACCTTC. Translated, it gives CASSVGQGDRYGYTF. This chain joins TRBV6-1 and TRBJ1-2; TRBD1 aligns across 9 bases. CDR1 and CDR2 from the germline V gene are MNHNS and SASEGT. V trimming: 4 bases; J trimming: 4 bases; junction bases outside the gene matches: 7. The CDR3 length is 15 residues.

This clonotype has a handful of counts. V gene TRBV7-2 combines with J gene TRBJ1-2; D remains ambiguous. V was clipped by 4 bases and J by 4 bases, with 13 bases between them. Germline V gene sequence: CDR1 SGHTA, CDR2 FQGNSA. CDR3 length equals 14 residues. CDR3 nucleotide sequence: TGTGCCAGCAGCTCCGCCACGGAAACCTATGGCTACACCTTC. Residues: CASSSATETYGYTF.

The V gene is TRBV15, the J gene TRBJ1-2, with D perhaps matching TRBD1 (6 bases). The CDR3 loop spans 13 amino acids. Between the trimmed V and J ends, which lost 1 base and 6 bases, there was a span of 9 bases. Germline V gene sequence: CDR1 LNHNV, CDR2 YYDKDF (reference sequence). CDR3 protein: CATSRAPGDGYTF. The CDR3 DNA reads TGTGCCACCAGCAGAGCGCCAGGGGATGGCTACACCTTC.

CDR3 amino acids: CASSLEGITGELFF. The CDR3 coding sequence is TGTGCCAGCAGCTTGGAAGGTATCACCGGGGAGCTGTTTTTT. This sequence joins TRBV5-6 and TRBJ2-2; D is ambiguous. Germline V gene sequence: CDR1 SGHDT, CDR2 YYEEEE. Trimming took off 0 bases at V and 4 bases at J, with 7 bases between the two ends. The CDR3 has 14 amino acids. Supplemented by reference TRBV5-6 and TRBJ2-2, the full variable domain reads DAGVTQSPTHLIKTRGQQVTLRCSPKSGHDTVSWYQQALGQGPQFIFQYYEEEERQRGNFPDRFSGHQFPNYSSELNVNALLLGDSALYLCASSLEGITGELFFGEGSRLTVL.

In this sample, this clonotype turned up once. The chain uses TRBV30 and TRBJ2-5; D might be TRBD2 (6 bases). Per the germline V gene, CDR1 is GTSNPN and CDR2 is SVGIG (reference sequence). Deletions cut 2 bases from V and 3 bases from J, with 16 bases between. This CDR3 is 15 amino acids long. This CDR3 is CAWSQRRGQEETQYF. The CDR3 region has the DNA TGTGCCTGGAGTCAAAGGAGGGGCCAGGAAGAGACCCAGTACTTC.

The chain is built from TRBV30 and TRBJ2-3; 10 nucleotides align to TRBD2. V shed 4 bases and J 3 bases; nucleotides not matched to a gene: 13. The CDR3 has 17 amino acids. Germline V gives CDR1 GTSNPN, CDR2 SVGIG (reference sequence). The CDR3 DNA reads TGTGCCTGGACTCCGGCTAGCGGGAGTGTAAGGACAGATACGCAGTATTTT. Its protein is CAWTPASGSVRTDTQYF.

V is TRBV5-1 and J is TRBJ2-3, with D tentatively TRBD2 (5 bases). V was clipped by 4 bases and J by 4 bases, with 13 bases between them. Germline assignment: CDR1 SGHRS and CDR2 YFSETQ. The CDR3 covers 14 residues. The CDR3 sequence is CASSPGDYADTQYF. As DNA, the CDR3 is TGCGCCAGCAGCCCGGGTGACTACGCAGATACGCAGTATTTT. Full variable domain (rest looked up from reference TRBV5-1 and TRBJ2-3): KAGVTQTPRYLIKTRGQQVTLSCSPISGHRSVSWYQQTPGQGLQFLFEYFSETQRNKGNFPGRFSGRQFSNSRSEMNVSTLELGDSALYLCASSPGDYADTQYFGPGTRLTVL.

This clonotype was detected only a few times. This chain joins TRBV4-1 and TRBJ2-7; TRBD2 matches at 11 bases. The CDR3 sequence is 17 residues long. V lost 1 base, J lost 3 bases, and 8 bases stayed unmatched. CDR1 MGHRA and CDR2 YSYEKL come from the germline V gene. This CDR3 reads CASSQVITSGGYYEQYF. The CDR3 DNA reads as TGCGCCAGCAGCCAAGTGATAACTAGCGGGGGCTACTACGAGCAGTACTTC.

This chain uses TRBV6-5 with TRBJ2-3, with 8 bases that match TRBD2. This CDR3 comprises 15 residues. The germline gives CDR1 MNHEY, CDR2 SVGAGI. After removal of 8 bases from V and 7 bases from J, the junction contained 14 bases not matched to a gene. CDR3 in DNA: TGTGCCAGCGGTTCCGGGAGCGGGGGATACAATACGCAGTATTTT. It specifies CASGSGSGGYNTQYF.

This clonotype was recorded a few times. The chain couples TRBV6-2 or TRBV6-3 to TRBJ2-1, with TRBD2 matching over 7 bases. Looked up from germline, CDR1 is MNHEY and CDR2 is SVGEGT. The CDR3 runs to 15 residues. J gave up 4 bases and V 2 bases, and 5 bases lay outside the gene matches. CDR3 loop: CASSYRGGQYNEQFF. The CDR3 DNA follows: TGTGCCAGCAGTTACAGGGGAGGGCAATACAATGAGCAGTTCTTC.

This clonotype was counted a few times. The rearrangement links TRBV20-1 to TRBJ2-7; possibly TRBD2 for D (6 bases). This CDR3 spans 17 amino acids. Germline V gene data show CDR1 as DFQATT and CDR2 as SNEGSKA (reference sequence). Deletions cut 0 bases from V and 2 bases from J, with 20 bases between. The CDR3 DNA reads TGCAGTGCTAGAGATCCTTTAAGTCCGGGCGGGACCTACGAGCAGTACTTC. Translating it yields CSARDPLSPGGTYEQYF.